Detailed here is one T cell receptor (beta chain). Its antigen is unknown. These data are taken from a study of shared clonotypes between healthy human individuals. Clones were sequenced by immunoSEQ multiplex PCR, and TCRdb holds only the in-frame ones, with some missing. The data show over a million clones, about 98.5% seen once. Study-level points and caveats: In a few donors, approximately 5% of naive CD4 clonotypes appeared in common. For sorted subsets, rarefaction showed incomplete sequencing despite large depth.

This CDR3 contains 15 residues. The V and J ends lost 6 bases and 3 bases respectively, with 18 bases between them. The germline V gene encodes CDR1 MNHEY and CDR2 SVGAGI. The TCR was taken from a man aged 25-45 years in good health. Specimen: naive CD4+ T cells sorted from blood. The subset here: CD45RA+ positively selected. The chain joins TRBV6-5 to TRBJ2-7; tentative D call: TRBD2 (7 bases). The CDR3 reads CASSTAGQADYEQYF. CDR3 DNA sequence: TGTGCCAGCAGCACAGCGGGACAAGCAGACTACGAGCAGTACTTC.